Below, 11 T cell receptor beta chains from the same sample are listed, as sequenced in a study of CD8 T cells in ankylosing spondylitis. These receptors have no identified antigens. MiXCR, applied by TCRdb to the 5' RACE reads, yields one record per CDR3 protein. Here the sample spans roughly 400,000 distinct CDR3 sequences, 20% to 25% being singletons. Notes on the study in general: In ankylosing spondylitis blood, a motif of about eight highly homologous TCR beta variants appeared characteristic.

Sequencing was carried out using blood, either unsorted or a sorted T cell fraction (not recorded which). The receptors originated from a male donor with ankylosing spondylitis.

This clonotype came up many times. The DNA for the CDR3 is TGTGCCAGCAGTTTGCGGGGAAGGAGTTCTGGGGAGCTGTTTTTT. Translation: CASSLRGRSSGELFF. V gene TRBV28 combines with J gene TRBJ2-2; D might be TRBD2 (6 bases). This CDR3 contains 15 residues. CDR1 is MDHEN and CDR2 is SYDVKM in the germline V gene. Trimming shortened V by 3 bases and J by 8 bases, and 16 bases separated the two germline ends.

The genes are TRBV12-5 and TRBJ2-7; 8 bases line up with TRBD2. CDR1 is LGHNT and CDR2 is FRNRAP in the germline V gene. The CDR3 covers 12 residues. The V and J ends lost 8 bases and 3 bases, in that order; junction bases with no gene match: 3. CDR3: CASREGNYEQYF. CDR3 coding DNA: TGTGCTAGTCGGGAGGGGAACTACGAGCAGTACTTC.

This chain joins TRBV2 and TRBJ2-3; TRBD1 is a possible D gene (6 bases). This CDR3 has 16 amino acids. Trimming stripped 6 bases from V and 4 bases from J, with 20 bases between. The germline V gene has CDR1 SNHLY and CDR2 FYNNEI. CDR3 DNA: TGTGCCAGCAGGATCCTGGGCGGCAGGGGCGCAGATACGCAGTATTTT. This gives the protein CASRILGGRGADTQYF.

This clonotype was counted a few times. The chain combines TRBV12-3 or TRBV12-4 with TRBJ2-7; D could derive from TRBD1 or TRBD2 (7 bases each). Trimming took off 9 bases at V and 2 bases at J, with 20 bases between the two ends. This CDR3 is built from 15 residues. The CDR3 protein is CASSRGGRDTYEQYF. The CDR3 nucleotides are TGTGCCAGTTCCAGGGGGGGCAGGGACACCTACGAGCAGTACTTC.

This clonotype was seen a few times. The rearrangement joins TRBV20-1 to TRBJ2-7, with 16 bases fitting TRBD2. The CDR3 covers 16 residues. Germline V CDR1 and CDR2: DFQATT, SNEGSKA (reference sequence). V lost 6 bases to trimming and J lost 4 bases; unmatched junction nucleotides: 9. The chain's CDR3 is CSAVGTSGRASYEQYF. The CDR3 DNA reads TGCAGTGCCGTCGGGACTAGCGGGAGGGCCTCGTACGAGCAGTACTTC.

This chain uses TRBV5-1 with TRBJ1-2; no definite D call. Between the trimmed V and J ends, which lost 4 bases and 2 bases, there was a span of 12 bases. This CDR3 is 14 amino acids long. CDR1 is SGHRS and CDR2 is YFSETQ in the germline V gene. In DNA, the CDR3 is TGCGCCAGCAGCCCCGGGCATAGAAACTATGGCTACACCTTC. This encodes CASSPGHRNYGYTF.

V is TRBV7-3 and J is TRBJ2-7; D assignment may be TRBD1 or TRBD2 (6 bases each). The CDR3 consists of 14 residues. The V and J ends lost 6 bases and 2 bases respectively, with 14 bases between them. Germline CDR1 reads SGHTA; CDR2 reads FQGTGA. The CDR3 DNA reads as TGTGCCAGCAGTTCGATGGGGGGCCCCTACGAGCAGTACTTC. Protein product: CASSSMGGPYEQYF.

The chain uses TRBV29-1 and TRBJ2-1; TRBD2 aligns across 12 bases. CDR1 is SQVTM and CDR2 is ANQGSEA in the germline V gene. The ends lost 7 bases at V and 6 bases at J; junction bases unmatched: 4. This CDR3 has 13 residues. The CDR3 region is CSGGLAGTNEQFF. The CDR3 region has the DNA TGCAGCGGTGGACTAGCGGGAACCAATGAGCAGTTCTTC.

V usage is TRBV24-1 and J usage is TRBJ1-2; D remains unclear. V gave up 0 bases and J gave up 7 bases, with 11 bases separating them. Germline V gives CDR1 KGHDR, CDR2 SFDVKD. The CDR3 runs to 14 residues. The CDR3 region is CATSDLRQITGYTF. DNA of the CDR3: TGTGCCACCAGTGATTTGCGTCAGATTACTGGCTACACCTTC.

This clonotype came up a few times. The chain has TRBV6-1 and TRBJ2-7, with 8 bases that match TRBD2. This CDR3 has 15 amino acids. V lost 7 bases and J lost 0; bases outside the gene matches: 8. The germline gives CDR1 MNHNS, CDR2 SASEGT. The CDR3 is CASTRRSGSSYEQYF. CDR3 in DNA: TGTGCCAGCACTAGGCGGAGCGGGAGCTCCTACGAGCAGTACTTC.

The chain combines TRBV7-9 with TRBJ2-3; weak D call: TRBD2 (5 bases). Trimming pared 1 base from V and 8 bases from J, leaving 16 bases between. From germline, CDR1 is SEHNR and CDR2 FQNEAQ (reference sequence). The CDR3 length is 15 residues. The CDR3 region is CASSLDQTKAGTQYF. CDR3 sequence (DNA): TGTGCCAGCAGCTTAGATCAGACTAAGGCTGGTACGCAGTATTTT. The variable domain in full, with the rest retrieved from reference TRBV7-9 and TRBJ2-3, is DTGVSQNPRHKITKRGQNVTFRCDPISEHNRLYWYRQTLGQGPEFLTYFQNEAQLEKSRLLSDRFSAERPKGSFSTLEIQRTEQGDSAMYLCASSLDQTKAGTQYFGPGTRLTVL.